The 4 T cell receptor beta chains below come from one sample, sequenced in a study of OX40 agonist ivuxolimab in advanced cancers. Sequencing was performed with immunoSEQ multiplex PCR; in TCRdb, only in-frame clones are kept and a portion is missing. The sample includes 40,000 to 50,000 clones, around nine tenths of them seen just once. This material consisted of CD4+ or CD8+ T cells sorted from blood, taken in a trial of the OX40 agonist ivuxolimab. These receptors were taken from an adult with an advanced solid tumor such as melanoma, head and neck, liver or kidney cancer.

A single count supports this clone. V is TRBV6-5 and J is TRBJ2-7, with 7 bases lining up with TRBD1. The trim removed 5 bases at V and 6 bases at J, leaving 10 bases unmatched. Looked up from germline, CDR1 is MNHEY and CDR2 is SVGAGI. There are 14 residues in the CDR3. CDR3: CASSHRQGSGEQYF. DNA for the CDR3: TGTGCCAGCAGTCACCGACAGGGATCGGGCGAGCAGTACTTC.

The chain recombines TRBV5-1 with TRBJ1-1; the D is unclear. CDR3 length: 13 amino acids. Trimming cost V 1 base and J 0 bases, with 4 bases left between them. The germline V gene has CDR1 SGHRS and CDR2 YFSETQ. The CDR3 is CASSLLLNTEAFF. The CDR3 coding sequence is TGCGCCAGCAGCTTGTTACTGAACACTGAAGCTTTCTTT.

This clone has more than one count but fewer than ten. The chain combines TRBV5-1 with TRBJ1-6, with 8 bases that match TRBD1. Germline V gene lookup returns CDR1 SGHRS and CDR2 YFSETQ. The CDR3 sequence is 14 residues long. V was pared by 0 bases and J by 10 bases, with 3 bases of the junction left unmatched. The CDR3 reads CASSLAGQGSPLHF. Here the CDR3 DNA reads TGCGCCAGCAGCTTGGCCGGACAGGGATCACCCCTCCACTTT.

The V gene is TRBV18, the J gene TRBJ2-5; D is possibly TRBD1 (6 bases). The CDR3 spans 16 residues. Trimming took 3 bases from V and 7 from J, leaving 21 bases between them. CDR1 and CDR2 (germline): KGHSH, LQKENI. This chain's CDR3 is CASSPFRQEGQGTQYF. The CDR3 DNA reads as TGTGCCAGCTCACCCTTCCGACAGGAAGGGCAGGGGACCCAGTACTTC.